These 14 T cell receptor beta chains share one sample of origin, sequenced in a study of CD8+CD57+ T cells in acquired aplastic anemia. Both TCR beta VDJ combination and CDR3 sequence profiling were carried out. Genomic DNA was the template for this profiling. Using its own MiXCR run on the reads, TCRdb lists one record per CDR3 protein. The table shows just over 200,000 distinct CDR3 sequences, with 65% occurring only once. CD8+CD57+ cell expansion had been shown by flow cytometry in patients chosen for sequencing. The sample taken for sequencing was sorted CD4+, CD8+, or CD8+CD57+ T cells (not recorded which) from PBMCs. Receptors originate from a human donor with aplastic anemia.

The V gene is TRBV19, the J gene TRBJ1-3; D might be TRBD1 (5 bases). This CDR3 comprises 14 residues. In germline, CDR1 is LNHDA, CDR2 SQIVND (reference sequence). V lost 8 bases and J 1 base, leaving 12 bases between the germline ends. This chain's CDR3 is CASSDRGSGNTIYF. Written as DNA, the CDR3 is TGTGCCAGTTCAGACAGAGGTTCTGGAAACACCATATATTTT.

Comments on this clonotype: One end of the junction varies from germline; a read error may be responsible. The chain recombines TRBV29-1 with TRBJ2-7, with TRBD1 matching 9 bases. The germline gives CDR1 SQVTM, CDR2 ANQGSEA. The CDR3 runs to 13 residues. The DNA of the CDR3 is TGCAGCGTTGGACCGAGGACAGGGGACGAGCGGTACTTC. It is translated as CSVGPRTGDERYF.

A single count supports this clonotype. The chain combines TRBV24-1 with TRBJ1-5, with D hard to call. There are 13 residues in the CDR3. CDR1 and CDR2 (germline): KGHDR, SFDVKD. With 7 bases removed from V and 9 bases from J, the gap between germline ends came to 15 bases. The CDR3 loop is CATSVTPLGPQHF. The CDR3 DNA reads TGTGCCACCAGCGTTACACCCCTGGGGCCCCAGCATTTT.

This chain uses TRBV2 with TRBJ1-1, with TRBD1 as a possible D gene (5 bases). V lost 1 base and J 8 bases, leaving 20 bases between the germline ends. The germline V gene has CDR1 SNHLY and CDR2 FYNNEI. There are 16 residues in the CDR3. As DNA, the CDR3 is TGTGCCAGCAGTGAAGAACCCCCGGGACCGCGGTTCGAAGCTTTCTTT. This encodes CASSEEPPGPRFEAFF.

This chain connects TRBV7-8 to TRBJ1-3, with a weak D call TRBD1 (6 bases). V was clipped by 0 bases and J by 3 bases, with 12 bases between them. The CDR3 has 16 residues. Germline V CDR1 and CDR2: SGHVS, FQNEAQ. The CDR3: CASSLAWQGSGNTIYF. The CDR3 nucleotides are TGTGCCAGCAGCTTAGCTTGGCAGGGGAGTGGAAACACCATATATTTT.

This clonotype has only a few counts. The J gene is TRBJ1-6, the V gene TRBV29-1, with 7 bases identical to TRBD1. Germline V CDR1 and CDR2: SQVTM, ANQGSEA. The J segment lost 8 bases and the V segment lost 5 bases, leaving 6 bases of the junction unmatched. The CDR3 is made up of 13 amino acids. CDR3 amino acids: CSVQVGGDSPLHF. The CDR3 DNA reads as TGCAGCGTTCAAGTAGGGGGCGATTCACCCCTCCACTTT.

V and J are TRBV7-2 and TRBJ2-3; 13 nucleotides match TRBD2. The CDR3 has 15 amino acids. The germline V gene has CDR1 SGHTA and CDR2 FQGNSA. The J segment lost 6 bases and the V segment lost 5 bases, leaving 5 bases of the junction unmatched. CDR3 sequence reads: CASSKGLAGSDTQYF. The CDR3 DNA is TGTGCCAGCAGCAAGGGACTAGCGGGATCTGATACGCAGTATTTT.

The rearrangement uses TRBV20-1 and TRBJ2-3; TRBD2 aligns across 9 bases. Germline CDR1 is DFQATT and CDR2 is SNEGSKA (reference sequence). The CDR3 has 14 residues. With 6 bases clipped from V and 8 bases from J, the junction kept 12 bases outside the gene matches. The CDR3 here is CSAESSGAGGTQYF. DNA for the CDR3: TGCAGTGCAGAATCTAGCGGAGCGGGAGGTACGCAGTATTTT.

This chain joins TRBV7-9 and TRBJ1-1; D remains unclear. Germline V gene lookup returns CDR1 SEHNR and CDR2 FQNEAQ (reference sequence). V was trimmed by 3 bases and J by 1 base, leaving 9 bases between them. This CDR3 has 14 amino acids. CDR3 nucleotides: TGTGCCAGCAGCTTTAATCACAGGAACACTGAAGCTTTCTTT. It yields the protein CASSFNHRNTEAFF.

The chain recombines TRBV15 with TRBJ2-3; D may match TRBD1 or TRBD2 (5 bases each). The CDR3 spans 12 residues. With 4 bases removed from V and 11 bases from J, the gap between germline ends came to 13 bases. The germline CDR1 and CDR2 sequences are LNHNV and YYDKDF (reference sequence). The CDR3 sequence is CATSTTGLGQYF. In DNA form, the CDR3 reads TGTGCCACCAGCACCACAGGACTCGGGCAGTATTTT.

This chain uses TRBV2 with TRBJ2-7; TRBD1 matches 7 bases. The CDR3 loop spans 14 amino acids. V shed 8 bases, J shed 0 bases, and the junction held 7 bases outside the gene matches. Germline loops: CDR1 SNHLY, CDR2 FYNNEI. The DNA for the CDR3 is TGTGCCAGCGTCGCAGGGGGTAGCTCCTACGAGCAGTACTTC. It yields the protein CASVAGGSSYEQYF. Full variable domain (outside the CDR3, taken from reference TRBV2 and TRBJ2-7): EPEVTQTPSHQVTQMGQEVILRCVPISNHLYFYWYRQILGQKVEFLVSFYNNEISEKSEIFDDQFSVERPDGSNFTLKIRSTKLEDSAMYFCASVAGGSSYEQYFGPGTRLTVT.

The sample holds many counts of this clonotype. V and J are TRBV13 and TRBJ1-2; D gene uncertain. The CDR3 sequence is 12 residues long. CDR1 and CDR2 (germline): PRHDT, FYEKMQ (reference sequence). Trimming shortened V by 6 bases and J by 5 bases, and 10 bases separated the two germline ends. This CDR3 is CASSNGGYGYTF. CDR3 bases: TGTGCCAGCAGTAACGGTGGTTATGGCTACACCTTC.

For this clonotype: Sequence at one end of the junction differs from germline and may be a read error. The genes are TRBV12-3 or TRBV12-4 and TRBJ1-2; D is perhaps TRBD1 (5 bases). This CDR3 has 12 amino acids. The CDR3 DNA follows: TGTGCCAGCAGTTTAGTCCAGGGAGACTTGTCCTTC. Translation gives CASSLVQGDLSF.

This sequence joins TRBV29-1 and TRBJ1-2; D not resolved. The CDR3 spans 13 residues. Trimming pared 3 bases from V and 5 bases from J, leaving 13 bases between. Germline-derived CDR1 and CDR2 are SQVTM and ANQGSEA. CDR3 DNA sequence: TGCAGCGTTGATGATCCATACGGATATGGCTACACCTTC. Protein product: CSVDDPYGYGYTF.